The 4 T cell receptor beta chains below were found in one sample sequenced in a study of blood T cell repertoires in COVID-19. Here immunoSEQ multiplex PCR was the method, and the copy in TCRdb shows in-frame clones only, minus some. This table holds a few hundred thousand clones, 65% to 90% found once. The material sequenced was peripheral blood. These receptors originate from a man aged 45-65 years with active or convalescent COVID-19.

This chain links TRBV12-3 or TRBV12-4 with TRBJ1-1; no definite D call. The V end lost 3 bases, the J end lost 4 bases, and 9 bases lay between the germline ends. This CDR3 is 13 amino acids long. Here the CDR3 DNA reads TGTGCCAGCAGTTTTTGGGGAGCCACTGAAGCTTTCTTT. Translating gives CASSFWGATEAFF.

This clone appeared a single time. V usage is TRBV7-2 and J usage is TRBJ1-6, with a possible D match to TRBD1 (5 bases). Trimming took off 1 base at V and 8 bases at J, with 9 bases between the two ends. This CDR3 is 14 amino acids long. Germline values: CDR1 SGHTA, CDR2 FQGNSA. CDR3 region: CASSLGRAYSPLHF. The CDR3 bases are TGTGCCAGCAGCTTAGGCAGGGCTTATTCACCCCTCCACTTT.

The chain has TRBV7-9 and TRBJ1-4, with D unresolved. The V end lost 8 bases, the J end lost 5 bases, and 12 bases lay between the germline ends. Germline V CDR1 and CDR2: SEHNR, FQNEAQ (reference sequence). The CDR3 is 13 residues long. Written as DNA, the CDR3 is TGTGCCAGCGAGCCAGGCAAGAATGAAAAACTGTTTTTT. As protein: CASEPGKNEKLFF.

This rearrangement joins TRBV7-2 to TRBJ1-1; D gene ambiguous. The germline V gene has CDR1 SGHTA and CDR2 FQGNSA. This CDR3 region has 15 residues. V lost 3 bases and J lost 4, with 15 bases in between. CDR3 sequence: CASSLRGPTGTEAFF. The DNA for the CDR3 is TGTGCCAGCAGCTTGAGAGGTCCCACGGGCACTGAAGCTTTCTTT.